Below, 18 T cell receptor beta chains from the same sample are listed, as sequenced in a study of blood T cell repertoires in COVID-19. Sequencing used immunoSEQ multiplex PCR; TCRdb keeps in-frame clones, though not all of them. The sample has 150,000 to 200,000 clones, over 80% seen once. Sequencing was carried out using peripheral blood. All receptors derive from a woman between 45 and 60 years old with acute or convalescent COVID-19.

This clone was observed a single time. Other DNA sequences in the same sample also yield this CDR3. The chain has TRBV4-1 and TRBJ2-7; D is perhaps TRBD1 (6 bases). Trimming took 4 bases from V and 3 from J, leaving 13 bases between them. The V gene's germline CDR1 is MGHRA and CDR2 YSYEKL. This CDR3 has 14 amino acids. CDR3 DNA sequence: TGCGCCAGCAGCCGCACAGGGTTGGGCTACGAGCAGTACTTC. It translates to CASSRTGLGYEQYF.

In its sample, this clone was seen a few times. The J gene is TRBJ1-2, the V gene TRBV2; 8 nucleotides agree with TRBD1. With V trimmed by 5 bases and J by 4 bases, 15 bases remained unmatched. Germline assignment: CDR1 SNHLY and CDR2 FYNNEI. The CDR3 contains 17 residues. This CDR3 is CASSPLDRAHRIYGYTF. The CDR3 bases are TGTGCCAGCAGTCCCCTGGACAGGGCCCACAGGATCTATGGCTACACCTTC.

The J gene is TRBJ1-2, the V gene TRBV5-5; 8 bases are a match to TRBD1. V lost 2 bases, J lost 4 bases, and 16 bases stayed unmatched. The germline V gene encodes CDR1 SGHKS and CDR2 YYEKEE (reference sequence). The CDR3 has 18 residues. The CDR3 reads CASSLRVPGGGWAYGYTF. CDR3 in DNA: TGTGCCAGCAGCTTAAGGGTGCCAGGGGGCGGTTGGGCCTATGGCTACACCTTC.

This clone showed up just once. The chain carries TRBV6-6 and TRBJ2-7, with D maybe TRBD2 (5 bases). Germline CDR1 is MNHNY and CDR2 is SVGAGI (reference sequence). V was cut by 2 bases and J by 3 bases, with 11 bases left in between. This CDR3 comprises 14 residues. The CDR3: CASSYADGGYEQYF. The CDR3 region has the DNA TGTGCCAGCAGTTACGCCGACGGAGGCTACGAGCAGTACTTC.

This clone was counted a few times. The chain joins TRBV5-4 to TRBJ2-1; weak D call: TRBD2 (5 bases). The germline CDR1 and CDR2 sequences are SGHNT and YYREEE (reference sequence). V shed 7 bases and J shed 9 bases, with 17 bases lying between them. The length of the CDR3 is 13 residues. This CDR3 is CASSTGAVGEQFF. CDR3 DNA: TGTGCCAGCTCCACCGGAGCGGTGGGTGAGCAGTTCTTC. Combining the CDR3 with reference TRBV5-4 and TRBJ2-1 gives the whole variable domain ETGVTQSPTHLIKTRGQQVTLRCSSQSGHNTVSWYQQALGQGPQFIFQYYREEENGRGNFPPRFSGLQFPNYSSELNVNALELDDSALYLCASSTGAVGEQFFGPGTRLTVL.

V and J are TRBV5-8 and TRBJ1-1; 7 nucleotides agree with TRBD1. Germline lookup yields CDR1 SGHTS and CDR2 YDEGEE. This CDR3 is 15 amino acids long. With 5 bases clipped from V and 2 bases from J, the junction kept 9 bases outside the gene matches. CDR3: CASSRRTGDNTEAFF. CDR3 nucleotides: TGTGCCAGCAGTCGTCGGACAGGCGACAACACTGAAGCTTTCTTT. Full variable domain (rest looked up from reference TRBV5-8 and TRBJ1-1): EAGVTQSPTHLIKTRGQQATLRCSPISGHTSVYWYQQALGLGLQFLLWYDEGEERNRGNFPPRFSGRQFPNYSSELNVNALELEDSALYLCASSRRTGDNTEAFFGQGTRLTVV.

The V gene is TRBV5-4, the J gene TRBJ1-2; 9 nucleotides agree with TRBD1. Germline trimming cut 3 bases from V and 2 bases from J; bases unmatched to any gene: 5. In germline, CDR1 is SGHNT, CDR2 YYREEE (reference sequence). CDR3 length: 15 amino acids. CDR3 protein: CASSWGQGLNYGYTF. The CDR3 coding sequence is TGTGCCAGCAGCTGGGGACAGGGCCTAAACTATGGCTACACCTTC.

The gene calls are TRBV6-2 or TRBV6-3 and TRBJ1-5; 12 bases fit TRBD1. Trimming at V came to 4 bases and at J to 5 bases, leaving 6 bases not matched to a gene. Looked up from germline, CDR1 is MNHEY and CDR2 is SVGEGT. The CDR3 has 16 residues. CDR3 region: CASSSRDRGLDQPQHF. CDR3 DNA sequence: TGTGCCAGCAGTTCTCGGGACAGGGGGCTTGATCAGCCCCAGCATTTT.

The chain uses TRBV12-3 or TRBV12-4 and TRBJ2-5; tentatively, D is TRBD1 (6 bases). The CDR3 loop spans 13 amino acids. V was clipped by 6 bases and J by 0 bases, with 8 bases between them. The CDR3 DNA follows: TGTGCCAGCAGCCAGGGGTACCAAGAGACCCAGTACTTC. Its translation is CASSQGYQETQYF.

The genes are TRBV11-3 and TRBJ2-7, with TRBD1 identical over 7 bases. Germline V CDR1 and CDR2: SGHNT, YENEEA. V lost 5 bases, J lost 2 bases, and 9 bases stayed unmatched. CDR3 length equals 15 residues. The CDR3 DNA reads TGTGCCAGCAGCCTCCCGACAGGGCCACCCTACGAGCAGTACTTC. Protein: CASSLPTGPPYEQYF. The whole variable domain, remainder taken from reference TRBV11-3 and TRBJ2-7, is EAGVVQSPRYKIIEKKQPVAFWCNPISGHNTLYWYLQNLGQGPELLIRYENEEAVDDSQLPKDRFSAERLKGVDSTLKIQPAELGDSAVYLCASSLPTGPPYEQYFGPGTRLTVT.

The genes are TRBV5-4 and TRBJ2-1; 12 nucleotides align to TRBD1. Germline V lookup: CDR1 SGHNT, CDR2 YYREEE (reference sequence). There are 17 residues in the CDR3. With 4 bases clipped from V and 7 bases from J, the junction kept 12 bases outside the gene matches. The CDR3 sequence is CASSPGTGGVTRNEQFF. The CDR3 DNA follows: TGTGCCAGCAGCCCCGGGACAGGGGGCGTTACTAGGAATGAGCAGTTCTTC.

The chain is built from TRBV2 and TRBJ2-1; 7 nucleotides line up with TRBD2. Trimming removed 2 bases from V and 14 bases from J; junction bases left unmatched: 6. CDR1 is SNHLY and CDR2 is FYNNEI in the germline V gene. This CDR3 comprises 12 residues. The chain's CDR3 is CASSERRGWKFF. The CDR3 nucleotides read TGTGCCAGCAGTGAAAGGCGGGGGTGGAAGTTCTTC.

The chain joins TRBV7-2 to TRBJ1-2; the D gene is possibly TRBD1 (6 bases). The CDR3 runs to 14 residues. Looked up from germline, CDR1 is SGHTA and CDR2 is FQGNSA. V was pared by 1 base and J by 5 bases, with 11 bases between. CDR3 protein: CASSLEAGEYGYTF. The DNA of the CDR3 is TGTGCCAGCAGCTTAGAGGCAGGGGAATATGGCTACACCTTC.

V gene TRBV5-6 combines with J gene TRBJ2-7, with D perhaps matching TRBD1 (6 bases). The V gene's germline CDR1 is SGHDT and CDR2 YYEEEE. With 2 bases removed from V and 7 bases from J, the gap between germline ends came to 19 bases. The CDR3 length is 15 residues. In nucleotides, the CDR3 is TGTGCCAGCAGCTTCCACCGGGACACGCTAGAAGAGCAGTACTTC. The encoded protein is CASSFHRDTLEEQYF.

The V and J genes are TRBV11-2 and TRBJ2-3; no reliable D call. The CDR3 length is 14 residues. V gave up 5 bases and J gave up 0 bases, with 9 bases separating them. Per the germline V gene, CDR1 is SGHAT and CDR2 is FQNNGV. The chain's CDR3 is CASSLYSSTDTQYF. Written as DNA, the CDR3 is TGTGCCAGCAGCCTTTACTCTAGCACAGATACGCAGTATTTT.

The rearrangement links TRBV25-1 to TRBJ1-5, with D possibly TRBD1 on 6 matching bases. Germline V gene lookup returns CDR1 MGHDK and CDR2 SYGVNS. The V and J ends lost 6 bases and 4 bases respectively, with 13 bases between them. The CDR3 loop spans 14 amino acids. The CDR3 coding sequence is TGTGCCAGCAGGAGGACAGTTTCTAATCAGCCCCAGCATTTT. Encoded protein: CASRRTVSNQPQHF.

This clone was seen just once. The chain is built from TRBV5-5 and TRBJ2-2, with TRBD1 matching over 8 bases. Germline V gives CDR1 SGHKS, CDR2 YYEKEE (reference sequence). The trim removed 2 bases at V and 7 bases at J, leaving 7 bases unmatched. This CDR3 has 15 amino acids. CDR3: CASSFSQGAFGELFF. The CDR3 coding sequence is TGTGCCAGCAGCTTCTCCCAGGGGGCTTTCGGGGAGCTGTTTTTT.

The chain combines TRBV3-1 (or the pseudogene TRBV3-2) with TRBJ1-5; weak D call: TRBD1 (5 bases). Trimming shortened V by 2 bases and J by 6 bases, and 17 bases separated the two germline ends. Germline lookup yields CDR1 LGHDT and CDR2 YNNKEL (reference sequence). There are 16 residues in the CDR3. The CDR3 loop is CASSQYGRGMGQPQHF. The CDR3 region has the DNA TGTGCCAGCAGCCAATACGGGAGGGGTATGGGTCAGCCCCAGCATTTT.